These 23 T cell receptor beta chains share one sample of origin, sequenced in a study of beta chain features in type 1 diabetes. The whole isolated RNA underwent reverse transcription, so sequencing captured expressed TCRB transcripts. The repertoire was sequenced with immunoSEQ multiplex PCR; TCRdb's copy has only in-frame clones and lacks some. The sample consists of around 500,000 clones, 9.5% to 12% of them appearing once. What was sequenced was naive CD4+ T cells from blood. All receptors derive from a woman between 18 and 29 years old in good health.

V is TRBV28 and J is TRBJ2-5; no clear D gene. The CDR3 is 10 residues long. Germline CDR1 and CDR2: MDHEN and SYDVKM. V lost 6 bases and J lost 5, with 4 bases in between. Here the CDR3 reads CASRQETQYF. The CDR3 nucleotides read TGTGCCAGCAGGCAGGAGACCCAGTACTTC.

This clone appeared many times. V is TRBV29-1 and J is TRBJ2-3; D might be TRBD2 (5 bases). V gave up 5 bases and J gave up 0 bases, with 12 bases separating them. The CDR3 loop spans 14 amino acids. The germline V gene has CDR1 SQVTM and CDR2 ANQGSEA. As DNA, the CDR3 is TGCAGCGTTTCTGTCCGGGGTAGCACAGATACGCAGTATTTT. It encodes CSVSVRGSTDTQYF.

The CDR3 region is CAIRSEGAGGETQYF. The CDR3 DNA is TGTGCCATCAGGTCCGAGGGGGCTGGGGGAGAGACCCAGTACTTC. The V call is TRBV10-3, the J call TRBJ2-5; 7 nucleotides match TRBD1. The V gene's germline CDR1 is ENHRY and CDR2 SYGVKD. V trimming: 6 bases; J trimming: 4 bases; junction bases outside the gene matches: 11. The CDR3 covers 15 residues.

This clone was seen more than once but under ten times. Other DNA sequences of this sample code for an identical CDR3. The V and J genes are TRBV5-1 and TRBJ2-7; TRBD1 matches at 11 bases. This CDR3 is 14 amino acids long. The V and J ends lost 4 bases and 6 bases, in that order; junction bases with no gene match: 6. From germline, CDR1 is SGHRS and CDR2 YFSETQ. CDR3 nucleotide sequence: TGCGCCAGCAGCCCTGGACAGGGGGCTCGCGAGCAGTACGTC. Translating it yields CASSPGQGAREQYV.

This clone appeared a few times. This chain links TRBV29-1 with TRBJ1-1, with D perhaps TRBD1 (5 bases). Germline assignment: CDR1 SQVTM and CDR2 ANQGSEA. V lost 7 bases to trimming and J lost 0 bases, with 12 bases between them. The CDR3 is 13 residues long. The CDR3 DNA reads TGCAGCGCACCGGGACGGGTGAACACTGAAGCTTTCTTT. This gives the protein CSAPGRVNTEAFF. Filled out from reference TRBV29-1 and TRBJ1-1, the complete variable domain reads SAVISQKPSRDICQRGTSLTIQCQVDSQVTMMFWYRQQPGQSLTLIATANQGSEATYESGFVIDKFPISRPNLTFSTLTVSNMSPEDSSIYLCSAPGRVNTEAFFGQGTRLTVV.

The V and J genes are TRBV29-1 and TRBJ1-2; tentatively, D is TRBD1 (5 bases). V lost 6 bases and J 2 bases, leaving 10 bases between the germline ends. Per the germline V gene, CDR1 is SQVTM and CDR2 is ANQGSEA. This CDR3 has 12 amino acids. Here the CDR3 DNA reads TGCAGCGTCCCGGACAAGAACTATGGCTACACCTTC. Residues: CSVPDKNYGYTF.

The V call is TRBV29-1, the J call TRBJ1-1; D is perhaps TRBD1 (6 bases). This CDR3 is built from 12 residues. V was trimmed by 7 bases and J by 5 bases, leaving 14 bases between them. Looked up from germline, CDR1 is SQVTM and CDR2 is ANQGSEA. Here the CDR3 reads CSGGRGGTEAFF. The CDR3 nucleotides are TGCAGCGGGGGCAGGGGAGGGACTGAAGCTTTCTTT.

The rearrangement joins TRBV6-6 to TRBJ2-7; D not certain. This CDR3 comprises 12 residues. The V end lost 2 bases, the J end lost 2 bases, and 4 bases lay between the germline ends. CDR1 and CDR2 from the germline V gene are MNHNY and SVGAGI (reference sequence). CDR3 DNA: TGTGCCAGCAGTTACACAGCCTACGAGCAGTACTTC. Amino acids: CASSYTAYEQYF.

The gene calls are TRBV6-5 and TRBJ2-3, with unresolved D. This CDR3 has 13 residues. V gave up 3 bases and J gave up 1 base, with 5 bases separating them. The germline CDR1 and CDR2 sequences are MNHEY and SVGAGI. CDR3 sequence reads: CASSYVRTDTQYF. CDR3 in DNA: TGTGCCAGCAGTTATGTCCGCACAGATACGCAGTATTTT.

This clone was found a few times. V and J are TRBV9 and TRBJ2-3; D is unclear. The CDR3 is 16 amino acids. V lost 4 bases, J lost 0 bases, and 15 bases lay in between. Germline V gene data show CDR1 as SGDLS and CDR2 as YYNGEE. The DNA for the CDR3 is TGTGCCAGCAGCTCGCGGACGTCATCTAGCACAGATACGCAGTATTTT. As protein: CASSSRTSSSTDTQYF.

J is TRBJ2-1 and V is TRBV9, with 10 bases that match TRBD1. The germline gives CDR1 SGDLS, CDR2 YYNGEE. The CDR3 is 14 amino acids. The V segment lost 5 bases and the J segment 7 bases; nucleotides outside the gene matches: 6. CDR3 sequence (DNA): TGTGCCAGCAGTGGGGGACAGGGGCGAAATGAGCAGTTCTTC. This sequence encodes CASSGGQGRNEQFF.

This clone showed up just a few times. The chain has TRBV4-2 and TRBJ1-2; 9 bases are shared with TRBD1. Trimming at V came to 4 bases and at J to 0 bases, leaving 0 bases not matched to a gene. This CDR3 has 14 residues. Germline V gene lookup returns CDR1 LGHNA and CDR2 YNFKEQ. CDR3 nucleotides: TGTGCCAGCAGCCGACAGGGGGCTAACTATGGCTACACCTTC. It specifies CASSRQGANYGYTF.

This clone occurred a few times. CDR3 sequence reads: CSVGLAGNTIYF. The CDR3 region has the DNA TGCAGCGTTGGTCTGGCTGGAAACACCATATATTTT. The rearrangement uses TRBV29-1 and TRBJ1-3; D unclear. This CDR3 has 12 amino acids. V lost 4 bases and J 2 bases, leaving 6 bases between the germline ends. Germline loops: CDR1 SQVTM, CDR2 ANQGSEA.

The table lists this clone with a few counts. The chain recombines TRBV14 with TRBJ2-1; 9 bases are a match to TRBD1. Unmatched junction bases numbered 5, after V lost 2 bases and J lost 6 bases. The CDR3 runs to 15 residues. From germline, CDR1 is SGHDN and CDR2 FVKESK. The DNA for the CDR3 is TGTGCCAGCAGCCAACTCACAGGGGGCTCCAATGAGCAGTTCTTC. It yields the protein CASSQLTGGSNEQFF. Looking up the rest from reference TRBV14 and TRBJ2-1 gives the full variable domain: EAGVTQFPSHSVIEKGQTVTLRCDPISGHDNLYWYRRVMGKEIKFLLHFVKESKQDESGMPNNRFLAERTGGTYSTLKVQPAELEDSGVYFCASSQLTGGSNEQFFGPGTRLTVL.

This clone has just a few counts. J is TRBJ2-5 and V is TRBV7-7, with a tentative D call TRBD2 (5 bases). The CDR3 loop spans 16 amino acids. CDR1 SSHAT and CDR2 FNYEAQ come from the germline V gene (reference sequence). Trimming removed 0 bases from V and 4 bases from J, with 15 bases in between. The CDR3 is CASSLARGGLGETQYF. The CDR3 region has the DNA TGTGCCAGCAGCTTAGCGCGCGGCGGGTTGGGAGAGACCCAGTACTTC. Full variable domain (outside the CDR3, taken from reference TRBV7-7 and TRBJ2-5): GAGVSQSPRYKVTKRGQDVTLRCDPISSHATLYWYQQALGQGPEFLTYFNYEAQPDKSGLPSDRFSAERPEGSISTLTIQRTEQRDSAMYRCASSLARGGLGETQYFGPGTRLLVL.

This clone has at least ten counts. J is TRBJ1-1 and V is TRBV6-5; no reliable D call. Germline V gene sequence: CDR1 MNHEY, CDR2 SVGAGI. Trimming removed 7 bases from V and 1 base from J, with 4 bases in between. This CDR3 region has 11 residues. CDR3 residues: CASTGNTEAFF. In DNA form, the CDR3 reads TGTGCCAGCACAGGGAACACTGAAGCTTTCTTT.

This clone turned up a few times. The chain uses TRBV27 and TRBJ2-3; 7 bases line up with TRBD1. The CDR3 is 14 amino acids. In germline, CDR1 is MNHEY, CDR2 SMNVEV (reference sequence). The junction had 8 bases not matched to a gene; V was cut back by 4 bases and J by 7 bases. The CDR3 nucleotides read TGTGCCAGCAGTTCAATGGACAGGCTAAATACGCAGTATTTT. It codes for CASSSMDRLNTQYF.

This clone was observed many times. As DNA, the CDR3 is TGTGCCACCAGGATTGGACATGGCGACACCATATATTTT. This codes for CATRIGHGDTIYF. This chain connects TRBV15 to TRBJ1-3, with D perhaps matching TRBD1 (5 bases). The CDR3 loop spans 13 amino acids. Germline CDR1 and CDR2: LNHNV and YYDKDF (reference sequence). Trimming pared 6 bases from V and 8 bases from J, leaving 14 bases between.

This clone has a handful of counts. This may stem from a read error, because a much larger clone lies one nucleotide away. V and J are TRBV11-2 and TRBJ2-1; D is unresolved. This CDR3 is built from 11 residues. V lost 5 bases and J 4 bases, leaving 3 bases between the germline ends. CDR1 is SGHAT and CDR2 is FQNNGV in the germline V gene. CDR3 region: CASSQYNEQFF. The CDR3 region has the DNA TGTGCCAGCAGCCAGTACAATGAGCAGTTCTTC.

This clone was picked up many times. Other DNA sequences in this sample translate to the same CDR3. The CDR3 spells CASSQRGTDTQYF. The CDR3 region has the DNA TGTGCCAGCAGCCAACGGGGCACAGATACGCAGTATTTT. The chain is built from TRBV14 and TRBJ2-3; D ambiguous. Per germline, CDR1 SGHDN and CDR2 FVKESK. V lost 2 bases and J 1 base, leaving 4 bases between the germline ends. The CDR3 is made up of 13 amino acids. Combining the CDR3 with reference TRBV14 and TRBJ2-3 gives the whole variable domain EAGVTQFPSHSVIEKGQTVTLRCDPISGHDNLYWYRRVMGKEIKFLLHFVKESKQDESGMPNNRFLAERTGGTYSTLKVQPAELEDSGVYFCASSQRGTDTQYFGPGTRLTVL.

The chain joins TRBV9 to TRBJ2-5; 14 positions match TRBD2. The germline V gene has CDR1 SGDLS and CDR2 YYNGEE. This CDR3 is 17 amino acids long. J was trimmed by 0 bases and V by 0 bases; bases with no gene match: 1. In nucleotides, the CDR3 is TGTGCCAGCAGCGTAGGACTAGCGGGAGGGAACCAAGAGACCCAGTACTTC. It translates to CASSVGLAGGNQETQYF.

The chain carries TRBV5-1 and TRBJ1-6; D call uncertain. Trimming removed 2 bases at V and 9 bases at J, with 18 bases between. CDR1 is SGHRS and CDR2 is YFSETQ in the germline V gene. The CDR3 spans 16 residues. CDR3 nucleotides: TGCGCCAGCAGCTTAGAGTCGAGGCCGAGGAGTTCACCCCTCCACTTT. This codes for CASSLESRPRSSPLHF. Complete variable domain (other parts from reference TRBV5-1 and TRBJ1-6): KAGVTQTPRYLIKTRGQQVTLSCSPISGHRSVSWYQQTPGQGLQFLFEYFSETQRNKGNFPGRFSGRQFSNSRSEMNVSTLELGDSALYLCASSLESRPRSSPLHFGNGTRLTVT.

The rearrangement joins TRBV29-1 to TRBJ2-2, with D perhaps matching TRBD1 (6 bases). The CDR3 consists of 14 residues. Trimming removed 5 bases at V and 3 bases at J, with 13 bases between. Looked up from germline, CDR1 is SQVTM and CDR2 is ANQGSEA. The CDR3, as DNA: TGCAGCGTTATCCGGGACACATACACCGGGGAGCTGTTTTTT. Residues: CSVIRDTYTGELFF.